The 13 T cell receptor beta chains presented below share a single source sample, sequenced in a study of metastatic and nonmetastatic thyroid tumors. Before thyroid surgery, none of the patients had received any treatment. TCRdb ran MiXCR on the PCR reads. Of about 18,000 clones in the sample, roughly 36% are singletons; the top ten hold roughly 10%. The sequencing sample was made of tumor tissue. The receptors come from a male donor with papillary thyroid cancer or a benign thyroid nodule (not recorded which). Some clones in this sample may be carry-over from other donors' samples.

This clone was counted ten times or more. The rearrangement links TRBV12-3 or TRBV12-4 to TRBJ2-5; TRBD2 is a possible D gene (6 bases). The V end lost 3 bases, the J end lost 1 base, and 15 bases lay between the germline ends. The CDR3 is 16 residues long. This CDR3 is CASSFGGTGPQETQYF. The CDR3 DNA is TGTGCCAGCAGTTTTGGAGGGACCGGGCCCCAAGAGACCCAGTACTTC.

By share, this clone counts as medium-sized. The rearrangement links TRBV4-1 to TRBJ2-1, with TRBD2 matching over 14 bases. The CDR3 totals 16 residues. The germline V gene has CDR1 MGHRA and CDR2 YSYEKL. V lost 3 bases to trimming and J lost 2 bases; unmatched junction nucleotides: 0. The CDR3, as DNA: TGCGCCAGCAGCCAGGGACTAGCGGGAGCCTACAATGAGCAGTTCTTC. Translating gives CASSQGLAGAYNEQFF.

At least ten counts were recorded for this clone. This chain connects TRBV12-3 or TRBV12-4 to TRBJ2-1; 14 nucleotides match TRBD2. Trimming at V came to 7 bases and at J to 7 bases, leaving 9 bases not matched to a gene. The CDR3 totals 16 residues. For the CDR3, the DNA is TGTGCCAGCACCCTGACTAGCGGGAGGGCCTTTAATGAGCAGTTCTTC. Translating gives CASTLTSGRAFNEQFF.

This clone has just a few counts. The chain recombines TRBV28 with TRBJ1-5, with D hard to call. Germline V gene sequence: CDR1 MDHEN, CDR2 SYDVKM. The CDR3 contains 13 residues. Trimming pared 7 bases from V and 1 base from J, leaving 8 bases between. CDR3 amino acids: CASTEGSNQPQHF. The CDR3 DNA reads TGTGCCAGCACGGAGGGAAGCAATCAGCCCCAGCATTTT.

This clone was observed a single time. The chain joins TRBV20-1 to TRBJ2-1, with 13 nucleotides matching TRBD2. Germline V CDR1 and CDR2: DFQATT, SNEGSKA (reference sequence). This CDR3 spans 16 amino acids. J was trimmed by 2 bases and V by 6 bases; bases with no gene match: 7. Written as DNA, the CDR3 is TGCAGTGCAAACGGGACTAGCGGGACCACCTACAATGAGCAGTTCTTC. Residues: CSANGTSGTTYNEQFF.

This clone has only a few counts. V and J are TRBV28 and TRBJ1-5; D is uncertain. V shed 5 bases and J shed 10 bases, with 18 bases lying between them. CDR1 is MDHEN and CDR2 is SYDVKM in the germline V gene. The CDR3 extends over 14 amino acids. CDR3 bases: TGTGCCAGCAGTACTCAGTGGCTTGGGCATCCCCAGCATTTT. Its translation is CASSTQWLGHPQHF.

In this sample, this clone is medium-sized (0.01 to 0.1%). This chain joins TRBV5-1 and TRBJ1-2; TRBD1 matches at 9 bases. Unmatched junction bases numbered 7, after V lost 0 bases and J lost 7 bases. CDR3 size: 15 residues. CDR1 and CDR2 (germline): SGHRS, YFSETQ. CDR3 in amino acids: CASSLAGTGHVGYTF. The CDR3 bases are TGCGCCAGCAGCTTGGCCGGGACAGGGCATGTTGGCTACACCTTC.

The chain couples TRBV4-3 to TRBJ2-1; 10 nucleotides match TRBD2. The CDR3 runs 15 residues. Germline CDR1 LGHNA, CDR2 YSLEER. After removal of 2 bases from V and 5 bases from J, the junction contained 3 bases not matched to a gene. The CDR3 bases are TGCGCCAGCAGCCAAACTAGCGGGGTCGACAATGAGCAGTTCTTC. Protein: CASSQTSGVDNEQFF.

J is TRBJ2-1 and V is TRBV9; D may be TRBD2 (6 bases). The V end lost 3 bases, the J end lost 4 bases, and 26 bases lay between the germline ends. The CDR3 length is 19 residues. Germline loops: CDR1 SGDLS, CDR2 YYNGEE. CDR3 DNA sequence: TGTGCCAGCAGCGCGGGTGCCCTGGGGCACGGGCGGGATTACAATGAGCAGTTCTTC. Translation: CASSAGALGHGRDYNEQFF.

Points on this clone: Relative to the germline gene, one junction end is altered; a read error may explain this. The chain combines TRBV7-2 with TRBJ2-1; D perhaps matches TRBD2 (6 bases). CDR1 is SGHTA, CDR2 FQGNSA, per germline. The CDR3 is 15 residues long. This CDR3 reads CASSLATGALDEQLF. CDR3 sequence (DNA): TGTGCCAGCAGCTTAGCAACGGGAGCCCTCGATGAGCAGCTCTTC.

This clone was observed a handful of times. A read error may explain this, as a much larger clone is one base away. CDR3 in DNA: TGTGCCAGCAGGGGGGCGGGGACAGCGAACACCGGGGAGCTGCTTTTT. Translated, it gives CASRGAGTANTGELLF. The chain uses TRBV25-1 and TRBJ2-2, with D tentatively TRBD1 (7 bases). From germline, CDR1 is MGHDK and CDR2 SYGVNS. CDR3 length: 16 residues.

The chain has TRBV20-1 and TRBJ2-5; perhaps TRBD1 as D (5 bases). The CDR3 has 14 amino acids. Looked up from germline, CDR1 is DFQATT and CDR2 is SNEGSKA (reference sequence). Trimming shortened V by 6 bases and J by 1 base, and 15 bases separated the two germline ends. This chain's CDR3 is CSASLDSSQETQYF. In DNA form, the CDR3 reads TGCAGTGCGAGCCTCGACAGTTCCCAAGAGACCCAGTACTTC.

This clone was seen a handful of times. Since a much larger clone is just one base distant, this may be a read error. The CDR3 nucleotides read TGTGCCACCAGCGCACCGGGACTGCAGGAATGGCAGTTCTTC. It is translated as CATSAPGLQEWQFF. The J gene is TRBJ2-1, the V gene TRBV24-1; D is possibly TRBD2 (6 bases). Trimming left V 7 bases short and J 12 bases short, with 21 bases between. The CDR3 is made up of 14 amino acids. The germline CDR1 and CDR2 sequences are KGHDR and SFDVKD.